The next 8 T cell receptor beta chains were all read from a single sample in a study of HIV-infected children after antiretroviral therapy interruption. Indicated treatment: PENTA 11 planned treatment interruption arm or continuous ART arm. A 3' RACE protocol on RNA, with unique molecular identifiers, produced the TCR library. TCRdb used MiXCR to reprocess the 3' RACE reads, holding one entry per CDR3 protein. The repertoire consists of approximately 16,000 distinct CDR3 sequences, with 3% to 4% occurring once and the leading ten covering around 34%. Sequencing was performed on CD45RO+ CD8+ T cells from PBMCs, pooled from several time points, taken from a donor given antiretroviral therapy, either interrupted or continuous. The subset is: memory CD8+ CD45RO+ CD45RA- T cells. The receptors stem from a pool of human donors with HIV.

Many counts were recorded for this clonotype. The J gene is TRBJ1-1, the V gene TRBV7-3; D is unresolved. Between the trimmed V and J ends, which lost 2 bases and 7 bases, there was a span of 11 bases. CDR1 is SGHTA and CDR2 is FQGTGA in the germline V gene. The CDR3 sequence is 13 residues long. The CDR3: CASSLLGGSEAFF. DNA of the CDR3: TGTGCCAGCAGCTTATTGGGCGGGAGTGAAGCTTTCTTT.

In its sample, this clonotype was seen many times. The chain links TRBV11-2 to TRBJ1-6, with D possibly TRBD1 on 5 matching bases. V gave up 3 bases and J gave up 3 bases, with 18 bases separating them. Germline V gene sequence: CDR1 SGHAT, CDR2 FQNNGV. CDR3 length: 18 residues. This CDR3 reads CASSFLVAGKFYNSPLHF. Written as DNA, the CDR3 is TGTGCCAGCAGCTTTTTGGTCGCAGGGAAATTCTATAATTCACCCCTCCACTTT.

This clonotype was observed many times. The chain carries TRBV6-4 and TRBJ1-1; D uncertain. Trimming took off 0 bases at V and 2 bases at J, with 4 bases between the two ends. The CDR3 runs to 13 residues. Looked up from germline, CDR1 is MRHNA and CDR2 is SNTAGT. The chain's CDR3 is CASSDSDNTEAFF. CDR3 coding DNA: TGTGCCAGCAGTGACTCGGACAACACTGAAGCTTTCTTT.

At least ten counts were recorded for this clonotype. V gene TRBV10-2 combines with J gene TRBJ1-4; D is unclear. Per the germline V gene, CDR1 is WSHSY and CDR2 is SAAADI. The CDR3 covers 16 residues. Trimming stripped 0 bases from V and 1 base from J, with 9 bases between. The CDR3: CASSESESGTNEKLFF. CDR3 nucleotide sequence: TGCGCCAGCAGTGAGTCGGAATCAGGAACTAATGAAAAACTGTTTTTT.

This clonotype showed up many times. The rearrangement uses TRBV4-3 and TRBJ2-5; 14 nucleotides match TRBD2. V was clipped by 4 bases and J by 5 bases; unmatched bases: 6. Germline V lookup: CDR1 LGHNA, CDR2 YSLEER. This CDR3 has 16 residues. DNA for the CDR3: TGCGCCAGCAGCCCACGACTAGCGGGGGGGAAGGAGACCCAGTACTTC. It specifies CASSPRLAGGKETQYF.

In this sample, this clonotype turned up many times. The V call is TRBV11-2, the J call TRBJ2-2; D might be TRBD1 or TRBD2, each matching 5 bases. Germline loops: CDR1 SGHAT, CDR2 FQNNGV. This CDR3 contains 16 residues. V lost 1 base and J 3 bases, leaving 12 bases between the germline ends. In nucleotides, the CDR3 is TGTGCCAGCAGCTTAGGTGGGACGGGTTACACCGGGGAGCTGTTTTTT. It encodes CASSLGGTGYTGELFF. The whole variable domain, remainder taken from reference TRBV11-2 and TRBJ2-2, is EAGVAQSPRYKIIEKRQSVAFWCNPISGHATLYWYQQILGQGPKLLIQFQNNGVVDDSQLPKDRFSAERLKGVDSTLKIQPAKLEDSAVYLCASSLGGTGYTGELFFGEGSRLTVL.

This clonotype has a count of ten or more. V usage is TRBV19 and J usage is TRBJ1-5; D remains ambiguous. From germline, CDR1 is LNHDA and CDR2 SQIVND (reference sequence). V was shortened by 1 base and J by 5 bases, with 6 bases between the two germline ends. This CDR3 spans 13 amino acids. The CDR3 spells CASSIGEYQPQHF. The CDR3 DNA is TGTGCCAGTAGTATAGGGGAGTATCAGCCCCAGCATTTT.

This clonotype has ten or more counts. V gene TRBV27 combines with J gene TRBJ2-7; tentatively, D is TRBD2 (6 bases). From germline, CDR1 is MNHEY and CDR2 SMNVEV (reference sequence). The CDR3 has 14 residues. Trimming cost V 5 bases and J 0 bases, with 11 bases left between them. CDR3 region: CASSRRGSSYEQYF. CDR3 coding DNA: TGTGCCAGCAGTCGACGGGGGAGCTCCTACGAGCAGTACTTC.